This paragraph covers one T cell receptor (beta chain) sequence. This clone may be a read error of a much larger clone one base away. The CDR3 does not close with the conserved phenylalanine or tryptophan, likely indicating a read error. RNA transcripts were the template for amplifying TCR beta CDR3 regions. The TCR CDR3 first-round RT-PCR relied on the HTBI primer set. TCRdb used MiXCR to reprocess the multiplex PCR reads, holding one entry per CDR3 protein. In the table there are roughly 500,000 distinct CDR3 sequences, about 22% of which are singletons. These data are taken from a study of T cells in Graves' hyperthyroidism and ophthalmopathy. V lost 1 base to trimming and J lost 1 base, with 7 bases between them. The V gene's germline CDR1 is SGHTA and CDR2 FQGNSA. The CDR3 runs 14 residues.

The sequencing sample was made of blood. The origin of this receptor is a woman between 65 and 79 years old with Graves' ophthalmopathy. The chain joins TRBV7-2 to TRBJ1-1, with D unresolved. The CDR3 DNA follows: TGTGCCAGCAGCTTAGTAGGCGGGAACACTGAAGCTTTCTCT. It is translated as CASSLVGGNTEAFS.